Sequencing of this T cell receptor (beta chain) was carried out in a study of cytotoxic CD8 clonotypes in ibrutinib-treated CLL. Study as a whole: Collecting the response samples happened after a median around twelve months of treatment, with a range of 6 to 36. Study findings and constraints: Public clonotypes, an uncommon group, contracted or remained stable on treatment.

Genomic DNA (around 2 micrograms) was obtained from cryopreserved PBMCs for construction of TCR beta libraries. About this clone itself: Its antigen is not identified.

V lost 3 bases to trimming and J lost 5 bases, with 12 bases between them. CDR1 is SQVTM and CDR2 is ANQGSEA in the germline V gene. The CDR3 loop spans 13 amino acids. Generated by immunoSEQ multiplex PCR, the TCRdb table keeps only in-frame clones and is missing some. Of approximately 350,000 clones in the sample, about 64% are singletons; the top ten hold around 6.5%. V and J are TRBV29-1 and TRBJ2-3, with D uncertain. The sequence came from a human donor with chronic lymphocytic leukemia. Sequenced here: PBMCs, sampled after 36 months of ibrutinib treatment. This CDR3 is CSVEVARVDTQYF. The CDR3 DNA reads TGCAGCGTTGAGGTGGCTAGGGTAGATACGCAGTATTTT.